These 24 T cell receptor beta chains originate from one sample sequenced in a study of beta chain features in type 1 diabetes. What was sequenced were expressed TCRB transcripts, since all of the isolated RNA had been reverse transcribed. Clones were sequenced by immunoSEQ multiplex PCR, and TCRdb holds only the in-frame ones, with some missing. The sample records roughly 370,000 clones, approximately 15% being singletons. Sequencing was carried out using naive CD4+ T cells from blood. These receptors were collected from a man in his thirties or forties in good health.

J is TRBJ2-7 and V is TRBV29-1; 8 bases align to TRBD2. The length of the CDR3 is 12 residues. Germline V gene sequence: CDR1 SQVTM, CDR2 ANQGSEA. The J segment lost 6 bases and the V segment lost 5 bases, leaving 6 bases of the junction unmatched. CDR3 DNA sequence: TGCAGCGTTCTCCGGCGGGGGGCCGAGCAGTACTTC. It yields the protein CSVLRRGAEQYF.

The rearrangement links TRBV7-9 to TRBJ2-7, with a possible D match to TRBD1 (6 bases). Germline V gene data show CDR1 as SEHNR and CDR2 as FQNEAQ (reference sequence). This CDR3 spans 15 amino acids. The V end was cut by 4 bases, the J end by 3 bases, with 16 bases between. CDR3 loop: CASSSGTLRGYEQYF. The CDR3, as DNA: TGTGCCAGCAGCTCTGGGACATTAAGGGGCTACGAGCAGTACTTC.

The chain carries TRBV4-3 and TRBJ2-3; 9 nucleotides line up with TRBD2. Trimming at V came to 0 bases and at J to 3 bases, leaving 13 bases not matched to a gene. Germline loops: CDR1 LGHNA, CDR2 YSLEER. The CDR3 totals 19 residues. The chain's CDR3 is CASSQDRIAGEISTDTQYF. The CDR3 coding sequence is TGCGCCAGCAGCCAAGATCGGATAGCGGGAGAGATTTCAACAGATACGCAGTATTTT.

J is TRBJ2-3 and V is TRBV15; D remains ambiguous. The V gene's germline CDR1 is LNHNV and CDR2 YYDKDF (reference sequence). V dropped 4 bases and J dropped 11 bases, with 13 bases sitting between them. The CDR3 is made up of 12 amino acids. CDR3 nucleotide sequence: TGTGCCACCAGCAAGGCCCCGGACCGGCAGTATTTT. It specifies CATSKAPDRQYF.

The CDR3 spells CASSLETDSNEQFF. The CDR3 DNA reads as TGTGCCAGCAGCTTAGAAACGGACAGCAATGAGCAGTTCTTC. The chain carries TRBV7-9 and TRBJ2-1; D might be TRBD1 (6 bases). CDR1 is SEHNR, CDR2 FQNEAQ, per germline (reference sequence). The CDR3 contains 14 residues. V shed 1 base and J shed 6 bases, with 10 bases lying between them.

This clone showed up just a few times. Additional DNA sequences in this sample encode the identical CDR3. This CDR3 reads CASSGRTGKETQYF. CDR3 nucleotide sequence: TGCGCCAGCAGCGGGCGGACAGGGAAGGAGACCCAGTACTTC. This chain uses TRBV5-1 with TRBJ2-5; 8 bases are a match to TRBD1. J gave up 5 bases and V 4 bases, and 7 bases lay outside the gene matches. Germline CDR1 SGHRS, CDR2 YFSETQ. The CDR3 covers 14 residues.

There are a few counts of this clone. The V call is TRBV6-5, the J call TRBJ2-1; 8 bases match TRBD1. Germline V CDR1 and CDR2: MNHEY, SVGAGI. V lost 5 bases and J lost 0; bases outside the gene matches: 3. This CDR3 has 15 amino acids. The CDR3 region has the DNA TGTGCCAGCAGTACGACAGGGGACTCCTACAATGAGCAGTTCTTC. It yields the protein CASSTTGDSYNEQFF.

The chain recombines TRBV18 with TRBJ2-5; D is possibly TRBD1 (5 bases). Germline V CDR1 and CDR2: KGHSH, LQKENI. Between the trimmed V and J ends, which lost 1 base and 4 bases, there was a span of 10 bases. The CDR3 is 14 amino acids. CDR3 sequence reads: CASSPQGFGETQYF. The CDR3 DNA is TGTGCCAGCTCACCACAGGGGTTCGGAGAGACCCAGTACTTC.

CDR3 sequence reads: CASSFKGRSTDTQYF. The CDR3 DNA follows: TGTGCCAGCAGTTTCAAGGGCCGTAGCACAGATACGCAGTATTTT. The chain uses TRBV27 and TRBJ2-3; D remains unclear. CDR1 and CDR2 from the germline V gene are MNHEY and SMNVEV (reference sequence). The ends were cut back, 3 bases at V and 0 bases at J, with 10 bases in the middle. The length of the CDR3 is 15 residues.

This clone was seen a handful of times. This chain connects TRBV30 to TRBJ2-5; D uncertain. The length of the CDR3 is 12 residues. In germline, CDR1 is GTSNPN, CDR2 SVGIG (reference sequence). Trimming shortened V by 3 bases and J by 5 bases, and 10 bases separated the two germline ends. The CDR3 DNA is TGTGCCTGGAGAGAGGATGGGGAGACCCAGTACTTC. This sequence encodes CAWREDGETQYF.

This rearrangement joins TRBV13 to TRBJ2-1; D unclear. Per the germline V gene, CDR1 is PRHDT and CDR2 is FYEKMQ (reference sequence). The CDR3 has 13 residues. The V and J ends lost 4 bases and 15 bases respectively, with 19 bases between them. In DNA form, the CDR3 reads TGTGCCAGCAGCTCCCACCTCACTGGAATAGGGTTCTTC. This encodes CASSSHLTGIGFF.

The chain uses TRBV6-5 and TRBJ2-3; no reliable D call. This CDR3 has 14 residues. The V end was cut by 2 bases, the J end by 5 bases, with 11 bases between. The germline V gene has CDR1 MNHEY and CDR2 SVGAGI. The DNA for the CDR3 is TGTGCCAGCAGTTACCGCTTACTGGTAGATACGCAGTATTTT. Amino acid sequence: CASSYRLLVDTQYF.

The chain carries TRBV5-1 and TRBJ1-6; 9 bases map to TRBD1. The CDR3 is 15 residues long. Trimming took 0 bases from V and 7 from J; bases not matched to a gene: 2. Per germline, CDR1 SGHRS and CDR2 YFSETQ. DNA for the CDR3: TGCGCCAGCAGCTTGGGGGACAGGGTAAATTCACCCCTCCACTTT. This translates into CASSLGDRVNSPLHF. Looking up the rest from reference TRBV5-1 and TRBJ1-6 gives the full variable domain: KAGVTQTPRYLIKTRGQQVTLSCSPISGHRSVSWYQQTPGQGLQFLFEYFSETQRNKGNFPGRFSGRQFSNSRSEMNVSTLELGDSALYLCASSLGDRVNSPLHFGNGTRLTVT.

The V gene is TRBV10-3, the J gene TRBJ2-3; D is perhaps TRBD2 (7 bases). Germline V gene data show CDR1 as ENHRY and CDR2 as SYGVKD. The CDR3 is 12 amino acids. V was cut by 8 bases and J by 6 bases, with 12 bases left in between. This chain's CDR3 is CAIGGARDTQYF. The CDR3 coding sequence is TGTGCCATCGGGGGGGCCAGGGATACGCAGTATTTT.

This clone was seen a handful of times. The V gene is TRBV9, the J gene TRBJ2-3; 8 bases align to TRBD2. Germline V CDR1 and CDR2: SGDLS, YYNGEE. V lost 0 bases and J lost 5; bases outside the gene matches: 11. This CDR3 spans 17 amino acids. CDR3 in DNA: TGTGCCAGCAGCGTAGACCCCACACGGGGGGGCCAAGATACGCAGTATTTT. It yields the protein CASSVDPTRGGQDTQYF.

Turning to this clone: This same CDR3 is encoded by further DNA sequences in the sample. CDR3 coding DNA: TGTGCCAGTAGTATAGGAGTTCAGCCCCAGCATTTT. Its translation is CASSIGVQPQHF. The J gene is TRBJ1-5, the V gene TRBV19; D ambiguous. CDR3 size: 12 residues. CDR1 is LNHDA, CDR2 SQIVND, per germline (reference sequence). The V gene lost 1 base and the J gene lost 6 bases, with 4 bases spanning the gap.

This clone was counted between two and nine times. The V call is TRBV4-1, the J call TRBJ2-3; 10 bases line up with TRBD2. In germline, CDR1 is MGHRA, CDR2 YSYEKL. V was clipped by 4 bases and J by 2 bases; unmatched bases: 9. The CDR3 extends over 17 amino acids. The CDR3 loop reads CASSRPGTSANTDTQYF. The CDR3 DNA reads TGCGCCAGCAGCCGTCCCGGGACTAGCGCGAACACAGATACGCAGTATTTT.

To note about this clone: At one end the junction does not follow the germline gene, possibly because of a read error. The gene calls are TRBV7-3 and TRBJ1-2; perhaps TRBD1 as D (5 bases). The CDR3 is 15 amino acids. Germline assignment: CDR1 SGHTA and CDR2 FQGTGA. CDR3 sequence: CASSITGAPNYGYTF. The CDR3 bases are TGTGCCAGCAGCATAACCGGGGCACCGAACTATGGCTACACCTTC.

V gene TRBV5-1 combines with J gene TRBJ2-6; TRBD1 agrees at 7 bases. The CDR3 runs to 18 residues. The V segment lost 4 bases and the J segment 9 bases; nucleotides outside the gene matches: 19. Germline V CDR1 and CDR2: SGHRS, YFSETQ. CDR3 DNA: TGCGCCAGCAGCCCGGGTAACCGACAACAGGGGAAGGGCAACGTCCTGACTTTC. Translating it yields CASSPGNRQQGKGNVLTF. The whole variable domain, remainder taken from reference TRBV5-1 and TRBJ2-6, is KAGVTQTPRYLIKTRGQQVTLSCSPISGHRSVSWYQQTPGQGLQFLFEYFSETQRNKGNFPGRFSGRQFSNSRSEMNVSTLELGDSALYLCASSPGNRQQGKGNVLTFGAGSRLTVL.

The chain links TRBV23-1 to TRBJ2-7; D is uncertain. TRBV23-1 is annotated as an ORF whose role is uncertain. V was pared by 5 bases and J by 4 bases, with 12 bases between. This CDR3 spans 13 amino acids. CDR3 in DNA: TGCGCCAGCAGTAGGCGGTATTCATACGAGCAGTACGTC. It specifies CASSRRYSYEQYV.

V and J are TRBV5-1 and TRBJ2-2; D perhaps matches TRBD2 (6 bases). The CDR3 covers 15 residues. Germline loops: CDR1 SGHRS, CDR2 YFSETQ. Trimming removed 1 base at V and 4 bases at J, with 11 bases between. In nucleotides, the CDR3 is TGCGCCAGCAGCTTGTCTTCAGCGGGCACCGGGGAGCTGTTTTTT. Protein: CASSLSSAGTGELFF.

The chain recombines TRBV9 with TRBJ2-5; 7 nucleotides match TRBD1. The CDR3 extends over 15 amino acids. Germline CDR1 and CDR2: SGDLS and YYNGEE. V was pared by 2 bases and J by 4 bases, with 8 bases of the junction left unmatched. Written as DNA, the CDR3 is TGTGCCAGCAGCGTGCGTGGGGCAGGGGGAGAGACCCAGTACTTC. Translating it yields CASSVRGAGGETQYF.

The rearrangement joins TRBV9 to TRBJ2-3; 7 nucleotides align to TRBD1. The J segment lost 1 base and the V segment lost 4 bases, leaving 3 bases of the junction unmatched. CDR3 length: 14 amino acids. Germline V CDR1 and CDR2: SGDLS, YYNGEE. CDR3 sequence reads: CASSRQGGTDTQYF. The CDR3 DNA follows: TGTGCCAGCAGCAGACAGGGCGGCACAGATACGCAGTATTTT.

This clone was seen a handful of times. The chain carries TRBV4-3 and TRBJ1-2; no clear D gene. Germline V gene lookup returns CDR1 LGHNA and CDR2 YSLEER. Trimming removed 0 bases at V and 7 bases at J, with 15 bases between. This CDR3 has 15 residues. DNA for the CDR3: TGCGCCAGCAGCCAAGATCTTTGGGGATCCCGTGGCTACACCTTC. Amino acid sequence: CASSQDLWGSRGYTF.